This T cell receptor (beta chain) was captured by sequencing in a study of Graves' ophthalmopathy and Graves' hyperthyroidism listed by TCRdb under 2018. Background on the whole study: Hyperthyroidism was considered stable if no progression to ophthalmopathy occurred within 18 months of follow-up. The study used signatures of the TCR beta repertoire to tell Graves' ophthalmopathy apart from Graves' hyperthyroidism and to predict which patients would progress to ophthalmopathy. In total, 135 blood samples were TCR-sequenced: approximately 42 ophthalmopathy, 80 or so hyperthyroidism and roughly 17 hyperthyroidism-to-ophthalmopathy patients. To explore V-J signatures that distinguish ophthalmopathy from hyperthyroidism, a discovery set of 100 patients was enrolled, made up of around 40 with ophthalmopathy and 57 with stable hyperthyroidism. An independent validation cohort comprised around 19 hyperthyroidism patients and some 16 patients who later progressed from hyperthyroidism to ophthalmopathy. T-cell repertoires of thyroid tissue and blood were compared in five or six hyperthyroidism patients. After sampling, hyperthyroidism patients received methimazole starting at 30 mg daily, and ophthalmopathy patients received high-dose intravenous methylprednisolone.

For repertoire sequencing, TCR beta CDR3 regions were amplified from RNA transcripts. HTBI primers and the Qiagen OneStep RT-PCR kit were used in a first-round RT-PCR, which was followed by a second-round multiplex PCR, size selection and purification. Libraries were sequenced paired-end with 100 bp reads on an Illumina HiSeq2000. The paper's data handling went like this. SOAPnuke was used to process the reads, throwing out any read that had adapters, had uncalled bases, had a mean Phred below 15, or lacked an exact constant-primer or identifier match. High-quality paired reads were merged with COPE v1.2.5. Each unique nucleotide sequence was defined as a clonotype, and clonotypes were aligned to IMGT TRB V, D and J references with MiTCR v1.1. Only V-J combinations with frequency above 0.0001 were analysed, covering 99.2% of repertoires. A TCR clonal expansion and chaos score per V-J combination was defined as the ratio of F50 clonal expansion to chaos observed in the TCRdist matrix. Welch's t-statistics and random forest were used to reduce features to 10 to 15 V-J combinations, which were fed into a naive Bayes classifier. The Morisita-Horn index was used to measure how similar the thyroid and blood repertoires were. TCRdb passed the public sequencing reads through fastp at Q25 and MiXCR, retaining productive beta sequences. For every CDR3 protein sequence, its rows merge into one entry that carries the most common genes and DNA. The V and J calls here are based on TCRdb, not the publication. Counted in this sample were 1 million to 1.3 million distinct CDR3 sequences; approximately 35% of them appeared once. Around 10% of the sample is taken by the ten largest.

Hyperthyroidism patients were newly diagnosed, with disease duration under 2 months, and aged 18 to 65 years. Anyone with other autoimmune diseases, uncontrolled infections, pregnancy or lactation was excluded from the study. Clinical symptoms, serum thyroxine, TRAb, thyroid ultrasound and orbital computed tomography were used for diagnosis. Total RNA was extracted with Trizol reagent and quality-checked on an Agilent 2100 Bioanalyzer. Paper-wide results and their limitations: Sample size was not predetermined statistically, and investigators were not blinded to group allocation. Ophthalmopathy was separated from stable hyperthyroidism by the 13-signature model with about 85% sensitivity and about 81% specificity in cross-validation and with 80%/75% in the test set. In validation, the model predicted ophthalmopathy progression with about 71% sensitivity and 72.22% specificity; roughly 12 predicted patients were CT-confirmed with GO in a median of 6.5 months. Most expanded thyroid clonotypes with a frequency above 0.001 also appeared in blood, which suggests that blood repertoires may reflect the immune response in the thyroid.

Many counts were recorded for this clonotype. It lacks a known antigen. It has no much larger one-base neighbor in the sample; base qualities were not kept. The sample consisted of peripheral blood or thyroid tissue (not recorded which). The sequence was collected from an adult man with Graves' hyperthyroidism.

CDR3 sequence: CSADYEQYF. At the DNA level, the sequence is TGCAGTGCCGACTACGAGCAGTACTTC. The rearranged segments are TRBV20-1 and TRBJ2-7, with no D gene named confidently. Relative to germline, V is 6 bases shorter and J is 3 bases shorter, with 3 bases between their ends. The germline V gene (reference sequence) yields DFQATT for CDR1 and SNEGSKA for CDR2. The CDR3 measures 9 amino acids from cysteine to phenylalanine. Just the 27-base CDR3 DNA is kept, in frame starting at base 1.